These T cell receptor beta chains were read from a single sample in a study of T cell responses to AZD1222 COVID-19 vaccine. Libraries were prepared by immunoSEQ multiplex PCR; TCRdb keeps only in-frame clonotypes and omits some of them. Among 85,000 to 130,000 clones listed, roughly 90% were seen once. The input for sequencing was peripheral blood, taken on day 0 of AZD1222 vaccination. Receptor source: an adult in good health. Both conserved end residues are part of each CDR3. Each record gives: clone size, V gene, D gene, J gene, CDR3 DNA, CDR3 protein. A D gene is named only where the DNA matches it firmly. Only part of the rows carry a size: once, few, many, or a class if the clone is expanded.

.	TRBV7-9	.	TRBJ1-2	TGTGCCAGCAGCTTAGGCAGGAGTGGCTACACCTTC	CASSLGRSGYTF
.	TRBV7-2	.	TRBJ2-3	TGTGCCAGCAGCTCCAGAATGGCGACTAGCACAGATACGCAGTATTTT	CASSSRMATSTDTQYF
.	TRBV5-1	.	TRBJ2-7	TGCGCCAGCAGCTTTCAAGGTAACGAGCAGTACTTC	CASSFQGNEQYF
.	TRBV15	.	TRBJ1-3	TGTGCCACCAGCAGAACCCGGACATCCTCTGGAAACACCATATATTTT	CATSRTRTSSGNTIYF
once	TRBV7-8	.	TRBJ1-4	TGTGCCAGCAGCCGTCAAGGACAGATTGAAAAACTGTTTTTT	CASSRQGQIEKLFF
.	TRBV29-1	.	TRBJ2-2	TGCAGCGTTGCCCGGCAGGGGAACACCGGGGAGCTGTTTTTT	CSVARQGNTGELFF
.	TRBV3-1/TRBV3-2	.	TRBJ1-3	TGTGCCAGCAGCCAAGTGGCCCGACAGACTGGAAACACCATATATTTT	CASSQVARQTGNTIYF
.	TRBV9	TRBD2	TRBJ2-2	TGTGCCAGCAGCGTCGCGGGAGTAGGGACCGGGGAGCTGTTTTTT	CASSVAGVGTGELFF
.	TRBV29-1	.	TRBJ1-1	TGCAGCGTTGGAGGAGGCGGGGGCACTGAAGCTTTCTTT	CSVGGGGGTEAFF
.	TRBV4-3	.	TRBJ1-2	TGCGCCAGCAGCCAAAAGATTCAGGCCAACTATGGCTACACCTTC	CASSQKIQANYGYTF
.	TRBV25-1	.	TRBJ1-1	TGTGCCAGCAGCCAGACATCGAACACTGAAGCTTTCTTT	CASSQTSNTEAFF
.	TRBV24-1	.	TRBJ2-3	TGTGCCACCAGTGACCCAACTGAGGAGGGCACAGATACGCAGTATTTT	CATSDPTEEGTDTQYF
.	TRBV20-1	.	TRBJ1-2	TGCAGTGCTAGTGCGGGGCCAAGTAGCGGCTACACCTTC	CSASAGPSSGYTF
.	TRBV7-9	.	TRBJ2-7	TGTGCCAGCAGCTTGGCCCTTTCCTCCTACGAGCAGTACTTC	CASSLALSSYEQYF
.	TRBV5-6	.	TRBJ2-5	TGTGCCAGCAGCTTGGGACTTTTTAGGGTAGGGGGGCAAGAGACCCAGTACTTC	CASSLGLFRVGGQETQYF
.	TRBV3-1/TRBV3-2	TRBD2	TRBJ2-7	TGTGCCAGCAGCCAAGGGGCTAGCGGGAGGGGGGGCTACGAGCAGTACTTC	CASSQGASGRGGYEQYF
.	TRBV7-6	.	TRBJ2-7	TGTGCCAGCAGCCGGTCGCCTAGTGCGTCTCTCGAGCAGTACTTC	CASSRSPSASLEQYF
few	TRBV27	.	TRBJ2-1	TGTGCCAGCAGGAATACCGGACGGCACAATGAGCAGTTCTTC	CASRNTGRHNEQFF
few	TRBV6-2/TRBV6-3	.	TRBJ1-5	TGTGCCAGCAGTTACTTACAGGGTCCCAATCAGCCCCAGCATTTT	CASSYLQGPNQPQHF
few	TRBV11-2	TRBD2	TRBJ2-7	TGTGCCAGCAGCTTAGGTCCAGCGGGAGGTTTCGAGCAGTACTTC	CASSLGPAGGFEQYF
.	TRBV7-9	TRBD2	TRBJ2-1	TGTGCCAGCAGCTCCCCGGGTAGCGGGTACTCCTACAATGAGCAGTTCTTC	CASSSPGSGYSYNEQFF
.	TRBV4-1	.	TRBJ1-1	TGCGCCAGCAGCCAAGTTCAGGGAGCGAACACTGAAGCTTTCTTT	CASSQVQGANTEAFF
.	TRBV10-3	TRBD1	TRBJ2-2	TGTGCCATCAGGGGACAGGTTGTTGACGGGGAGCTGTTTTTT	CAIRGQVVDGELFF
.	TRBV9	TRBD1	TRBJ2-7	TGTGCCAGCAGCCCAACCGGGACAGGGATCAACGAGCAGTACTTC	CASSPTGTGINEQYF
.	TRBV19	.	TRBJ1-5	TGTGCCAGTAGTATCATATCGGGGGGCTTGGGCAATCAGCCCCAGCATTTT	CASSIISGGLGNQPQHF
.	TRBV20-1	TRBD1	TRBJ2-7	TGCAGTGCTAGTTTCTCCGGGACAGGGGGGTACGAGCAGTACTTC	CSASFSGTGGYEQYF
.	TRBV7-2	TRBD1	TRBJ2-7	TGTGCCAGCAGCCCCTTACCTCGACAGGGTAAATACGAGCAGTACTTC	CASSPLPRQGKYEQYF
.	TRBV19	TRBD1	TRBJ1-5	TGTGCCAGTAGTATAGGAGGGACAGGGGTCAATCAGCCCCAGCATTTT	CASSIGGTGVNQPQHF
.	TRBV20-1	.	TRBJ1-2	TGCAGTGCCGCTAACTATGGCTACACCTTC	CSAANYGYTF
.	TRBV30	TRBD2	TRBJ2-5	TGTGCCTGGAGTGGTCTAGCGGGAGGGTCGGTGGAGACCCAGTACTTC	CAWSGLAGGSVETQYF
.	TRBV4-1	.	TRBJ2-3	TGCGCCAGCAGCCAACTCGGACTAAGCACAGATACGCAGTATTTT	CASSQLGLSTDTQYF
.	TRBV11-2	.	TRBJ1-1	TGTGCCAGCAGCCAACATAGGGACACTGAAGCTTTCTTT	CASSQHRDTEAFF
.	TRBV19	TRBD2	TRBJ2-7	TGTGCCAGTAGTATTGCGGGAGGTATCTCCTACGAGCAGTACTTC	CASSIAGGISYEQYF
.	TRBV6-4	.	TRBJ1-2	TGTGCCAGCAGTGCGGGGGGCGACTATGGCTACACCTTC	CASSAGGDYGYTF
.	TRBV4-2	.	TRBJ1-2	TGTGCCAGCAGCTCCCCGAGACGCACTAACTATGGCTACACCTTC	CASSSPRRTNYGYTF